The clone carrying this T cell receptor beta chain was found many times. Its specificity is unknown. There are 14 residues in the CDR3. Germline-derived CDR1 and CDR2 are SGHVS and FQNEAQ. Trimming cost V 5 bases and J 0 bases, with 11 bases left between them. The data belong to a study of tumor-infiltrating lymphocytes in primary liver carcinoma. General observations from the study: Tumors reached a significantly greater top-250-clone fraction than blood did (p = 0.039).

Co-extraction of RNA and DNA was performed on about 20-33 mg of unsorted bulk tissue. Five distinct regions per tumor were sampled. There were over 85% viable tumor cells in every single sample of tumor. The researchers produced TCR beta cDNA from 450 to 600 ng total RNA with a constant-region primer. Investigators got TCR beta libraries out of three nested multiplex PCR rounds, done with slightly modified ARM-PCR. TRBV1-TRBV30 forward and Cbeta reverse primers drove the first two roughly 10-cycle rounds. TCRdb passed the multiplex PCR reads through MiXCR, listing each CDR3 protein once. The table shows about 120,000 distinct CDR3 sequences, with around two thirds occurring only once.

This sequence was found in an older woman with primary liver carcinoma and hepatitis B virus infection. The sample taken for sequencing was liver tumor tissue from sampling region 1. The subset is: tumor region T1, superior pole. V and J are TRBV7-8 and TRBJ2-7, with no clear D. The CDR3 is CASSPLENSYEQYF. The CDR3 nucleotides read TGTGCCAGCAGCCCCTTGGAGAACTCCTACGAGCAGTACTTC.